These 26 T cell receptor beta chains came from one sample sequenced in a study of CD8+CD57+ T cells in acquired aplastic anemia. The study profiled TCR beta VDJ and CDR3 using genomic DNA as template. TCRdb re-derived calls from the reads in MiXCR, one entry per CDR3 protein. The sample consists of 150,000 to 200,000 distinct CDR3 sequences, approximately 60% of them appearing once. The sample comprised sorted CD4+, CD8+, or CD8+CD57+ T cells (not recorded which) from PBMCs. These receptors were taken from a human donor in good health.

The rearrangement uses TRBV7-2 and TRBJ2-5, with D perhaps matching TRBD1 or TRBD2 (6 bases each). Per germline, CDR1 SGHTA and CDR2 FQGNSA. V was shortened by 4 bases and J by 7 bases, with 22 bases between the two germline ends. CDR3 length equals 16 residues. The CDR3 sequence is CASSYRLAGGGGTQYF. Written as DNA, the CDR3 is TGTGCCAGCAGCTATAGATTAGCAGGAGGGGGAGGGACCCAGTACTTC.

This clonotype was observed a handful of times. The chain links TRBV6-5 to TRBJ1-5, with D maybe TRBD1 (5 bases). From germline, CDR1 is MNHEY and CDR2 SVGAGI. Trimming removed 6 bases at V and 5 bases at J, with 29 bases between. The CDR3 length is 19 residues. Here the CDR3 reads CASSERYSELTTVHQPQHF. In DNA, the CDR3 is TGTGCCAGCAGCGAACGTTACAGTGAACTGACGACAGTACATCAGCCCCAGCATTTT.

This clonotype has ten or more counts. The rearrangement uses TRBV20-1 and TRBJ2-5; D not certain. CDR3 length: 12 amino acids. CDR1 DFQATT and CDR2 SNEGSKA come from the germline V gene (reference sequence). Trimming shortened V by 3 bases and J by 7 bases, and 12 bases separated the two germline ends. As DNA, the CDR3 is TGCAGTGCTAGGGACGGTCCGGGGACCCAGTACTTC. Its translation: CSARDGPGTQYF.

The chain uses TRBV7-3 and TRBJ2-1, with 12 bases fitting TRBD1. The germline CDR1 and CDR2 sequences are SGHTA and FQGTGA. The V and J ends lost 5 bases and 3 bases, in that order; junction bases with no gene match: 17. CDR3 size: 20 residues. The CDR3 reads CASSLWDRGRVLPFYNEQFF. In DNA, the CDR3 is TGTGCCAGCAGCCTATGGGACAGGGGGCGCGTTTTACCCTTCTACAATGAGCAGTTCTTC.

This clonotype was seen once. The chain recombines TRBV20-1 with TRBJ2-3; 7 nucleotides align to TRBD2. Germline V CDR1 and CDR2: DFQATT, SNEGSKA (reference sequence). With V trimmed by 5 bases and J by 5 bases, 19 bases remained unmatched. The CDR3 runs 17 residues. The CDR3 protein is CSAQPPSGSGFGDTQYF. For the CDR3, the DNA is TGCAGTGCTCAACCCCCCTCGGGTAGCGGGTTTGGAGATACGCAGTATTTT.

The chain combines TRBV5-5 with TRBJ2-7; 11 bases are a match to TRBD1. Germline loops: CDR1 SGHKS, CDR2 YYEKEE (reference sequence). The CDR3 is 13 amino acids. Germline trimming cut 3 bases from V and 5 bases from J; bases unmatched to any gene: 1. The CDR3 is CASSWTGGNEQYF. Written as DNA, the CDR3 is TGTGCCAGCAGCTGGACAGGGGGCAACGAGCAGTACTTC.

The rearrangement uses TRBV20-1 and TRBJ2-7, with D maybe TRBD1 (5 bases). Germline CDR1 is DFQATT and CDR2 is SNEGSKA (reference sequence). V lost 0 bases, J lost 0 bases, and 9 bases lay in between. The length of the CDR3 is 14 residues. CDR3 sequence: CSARDDSSSYEQYF. CDR3 DNA sequence: TGCAGTGCTAGAGATGACAGTAGCTCCTACGAGCAGTACTTC.

This clonotype was detected only a few times. The genes are TRBV24-1 and TRBJ2-7; 7 bases fit TRBD2. The CDR3 runs 12 residues. Germline assignment: CDR1 KGHDR and CDR2 SFDVKD. J gave up 2 bases and V 8 bases, and 2 bases lay outside the gene matches. As DNA, the CDR3 is TGTGCCACCACTAGCGGAGCCTACGAGCAGTACTTC. It codes for CATTSGAYEQYF.

The chain couples TRBV2 to TRBJ2-2; no clear D. Germline loops: CDR1 SNHLY, CDR2 FYNNEI. V was shortened by 6 bases and J by 7 bases, with 12 bases between the two germline ends. CDR3 size: 13 residues. The CDR3 nucleotides read TGTGCCAGCAGAGTGGAAACCTTCGGGGAGCTGTTTTTT. Residues: CASRVETFGELFF.

As regards this clonotype: A much more abundant neighbour one base away suggests this may be a read error. The rearrangement uses TRBV12-3 or TRBV12-4 and TRBJ2-2, with D perhaps given as TRBD1 or TRBD2 (6 bases each). Trimming left V 6 bases short and J 5 bases short, with 13 bases between. The CDR3 covers 14 residues. The CDR3 spells CASSLEGGTGELFF. The CDR3 DNA reads TGTGCCAGCAGCCTAGAGGGGGGAACCGGGGAGCTGTTTTTT.

As regards this clonotype: Since no conserved phenylalanine or tryptophan closes the CDR3, a read error is the likely cause. The chain uses TRBV24-1 and TRBJ1-6; D is ambiguous. The V gene lost 5 bases and the J gene lost 10 bases, with 23 bases spanning the gap. The CDR3 loop spans 17 amino acids. Germline V gene data show CDR1 as KGHDR and CDR2 as SFDVKD. CDR3 coding DNA: TGTGCCACCAGTGTCCTTCCTCTGTGGGCCGGGTTGTCACCCCTCCACCTT. Amino acid sequence: CATSVLPLWAGLSPLHL.

The V and J genes are TRBV27 and TRBJ2-7; D ambiguous. The V and J ends lost 8 bases and 0 bases respectively, with 17 bases between them. CDR3 length: 15 residues. Germline CDR1 reads MNHEY; CDR2 reads SMNVEV (reference sequence). CDR3 bases: TGTGCCAGCTCCCCCCTCGGTCTGGGCTCCTACGAGCAGTACTTC. It encodes CASSPLGLGSYEQYF.

The chain links TRBV24-1 to TRBJ2-2; 8 nucleotides match TRBD1. V lost 0 bases to trimming and J lost 7 bases; unmatched junction nucleotides: 3. CDR1 and CDR2 (germline): KGHDR, SFDVKD. The CDR3 spans 15 residues. This CDR3 is CATSDLGQGNGELFF. CDR3 bases: TGTGCCACCAGTGATTTGGGACAGGGAAACGGGGAGCTGTTTTTT.

J is TRBJ2-7 and V is TRBV19; D perhaps matches TRBD1 (5 bases). CDR1 is LNHDA and CDR2 is SQIVND in the germline V gene (reference sequence). V was trimmed by 3 bases and J by 5 bases, leaving 17 bases between them. This CDR3 is 15 amino acids long. For the CDR3, the DNA is TGTGCCAGTAGTATTTCCCCAGGGCTAGAGAACGAGCAGTACTTC. This codes for CASSISPGLENEQYF.

This clonotype was counted a few times. V gene TRBV27 combines with J gene TRBJ2-7; 7 nucleotides agree with TRBD1. The ends lost 2 bases at V and 5 bases at J; junction bases unmatched: 9. This CDR3 contains 15 residues. Germline values: CDR1 MNHEY, CDR2 SMNVEV (reference sequence). CDR3 in amino acids: CASSLISQGVHEQYF. The DNA of the CDR3 is TGTGCCAGCAGTTTAATCTCCCAGGGGGTCCACGAGCAGTACTTC.

V is TRBV4-3 and J is TRBJ2-5; D gene unclear. The ends were cut back, 0 bases at V and 5 bases at J, with 10 bases in the middle. The CDR3 contains 14 residues. Germline loops: CDR1 LGHNA, CDR2 YSLEER. CDR3 nucleotides: TGCGCCAGCAGCCAAGACGGTCTTGGGGAGACCCAGTACTTC. This encodes CASSQDGLGETQYF.

J is TRBJ2-2 and V is TRBV15, with 7 bases matching TRBD1. The J segment lost 0 bases and the V segment lost 8 bases, leaving 15 bases of the junction unmatched. The length of the CDR3 is 18 residues. Germline values: CDR1 LNHNV, CDR2 YYDKDF (reference sequence). CDR3 loop: CATWVTIGTAANTGELFF. Here the CDR3 DNA reads TGTGCCACCTGGGTAACCATTGGGACAGCCGCGAACACCGGGGAGCTGTTTTTT.

The chain recombines TRBV20-1 with TRBJ2-3; perhaps TRBD2 as D (6 bases). The germline V gene has CDR1 DFQATT and CDR2 SNEGSKA (reference sequence). CDR3 length: 14 amino acids. Trimming removed 4 bases from V and 1 base from J, with 12 bases in between. The DNA for the CDR3 is TGCAGTGCTAAGGCGGGGAAAGGCACAGATACGCAGTATTTT. It translates to CSAKAGKGTDTQYF.

V usage is TRBV10-3 and J usage is TRBJ2-7; D ambiguous. Per the germline V gene, CDR1 is ENHRY and CDR2 is SYGVKD. The CDR3 totals 12 residues. The V end lost 8 bases, the J end lost 0 bases, and 8 bases lay between the germline ends. CDR3 bases: TGTGCCATCTCTGGGGACTCCTACGAGCAGTACTTC. Its translation is CAISGDSYEQYF.

The chain employs TRBV19 and TRBJ1-1, with TRBD1 matching 7 bases. J was trimmed by 3 bases and V by 3 bases; bases with no gene match: 4. Germline CDR1 is LNHDA and CDR2 is SQIVND (reference sequence). The CDR3 runs to 14 residues. CDR3 nucleotides: TGTGCCAGTAGTATCGGGGGGACAGACACTGAAGCTTTCTTT. Residues: CASSIGGTDTEAFF.

The rearrangement joins TRBV19 to TRBJ1-1; D gene ambiguous. Germline values: CDR1 LNHDA, CDR2 SQIVND (reference sequence). Trimming removed 5 bases at V and 1 base at J, with 17 bases between. The CDR3 sequence is 16 residues long. The CDR3 DNA follows: TGTGCCAGTAGTGATCGACCTGGGGTAGAGAACACTGAAGCTTTCTTT. It specifies CASSDRPGVENTEAFF.

V usage is TRBV20-1 and J usage is TRBJ1-3; D is unclear. The CDR3 is 14 amino acids. With 3 bases removed from V and 2 bases from J, the gap between germline ends came to 11 bases. The V gene's germline CDR1 is DFQATT and CDR2 SNEGSKA (reference sequence). CDR3: CSASPGRAGNTIYF. In DNA form, the CDR3 reads TGCAGTGCTAGCCCCGGTAGGGCTGGAAACACCATATATTTT.

The CDR3 nucleotides are TGCAGTGCTAGGCCTAGCGGGAGGCCAGATACGCAGTATTTT. Residues: CSARPSGRPDTQYF. V usage is TRBV20-1 and J usage is TRBJ2-3; 11 bases are a match to TRBD2. Germline trimming cut 3 bases from V and 4 bases from J; bases unmatched to any gene: 3. Per germline, CDR1 DFQATT and CDR2 SNEGSKA (reference sequence). The CDR3 covers 14 residues.

This chain joins TRBV7-8 and TRBJ1-2, with D possibly being TRBD1 (6 bases). The CDR3 sequence is 13 residues long. The ends were cut back, 1 base at V and 7 bases at J, with 10 bases in the middle. Germline-derived CDR1 and CDR2 are SGHVS and FQNEAQ. CDR3 coding DNA: TGTGCCAGCAGCTTAGATCGGGGGGCTGGCTACACCTTC. It codes for CASSLDRGAGYTF.

The V gene is TRBV29-1, the J gene TRBJ2-7, with 12 positions matching TRBD2. This CDR3 is 15 amino acids long. Germline loops: CDR1 SQVTM, CDR2 ANQGSEA. J gave up 3 bases and V 5 bases, and 8 bases lay outside the gene matches. The DNA for the CDR3 is TGCAGCGTTCGACTAGCGGGAGTCTCCAACTACGAGCAGTACTTC. It encodes CSVRLAGVSNYEQYF.

The chain uses TRBV19 and TRBJ2-3, with 8 bases that match TRBD2. The V segment lost 6 bases and the J segment 2 bases; nucleotides outside the gene matches: 13. The CDR3 has 17 residues. The germline CDR1 and CDR2 sequences are LNHDA and SQIVND (reference sequence). CDR3 sequence: CASRSVGSGTITDTQYF. DNA for the CDR3: TGTGCCAGTAGGTCGGTTGGTAGCGGGACCATCACAGATACGCAGTATTTT.